One T cell receptor beta chain is described in this entry. An end of the junction differs from the germline gene, which may be a read error. This CDR3 has 13 amino acids. The germline CDR1 and CDR2 sequences are SNHLY and FYNNEI. These data come from a study of blood T cell repertoires in COVID-19. Study context: There were acute and convalescent COVID-19 samples, and they came from the United States, Italy and Spain. PBMCs, B-cell-depleted T cells, or T cells provided the cDNA or gDNA that made up the material.

In the original processing: Reference gene primer amplification gave estimated nucleated cell counts. The data were produced by immunoSEQ multiplex PCR, yet TCRdb's version contains in-frame clones alone and is incomplete. The D gene and trimming were derived from the DNA, and the V and J assignments and clone size from that table. This sample has a few hundred thousand clones, with 65% to 90% found just once. V and J are TRBV2 and TRBJ2-1; the match to TRBD2 covers 9 bases. The sequencing input was peripheral blood. The receptor comes from a human donor in a cohort sampled during active COVID-19. As DNA, the CDR3 is TGTGCCAGCAGTGAAAATCAGCGGGGGGTGAAGGTCTTC. Its protein is CASSENQRGVKVF.